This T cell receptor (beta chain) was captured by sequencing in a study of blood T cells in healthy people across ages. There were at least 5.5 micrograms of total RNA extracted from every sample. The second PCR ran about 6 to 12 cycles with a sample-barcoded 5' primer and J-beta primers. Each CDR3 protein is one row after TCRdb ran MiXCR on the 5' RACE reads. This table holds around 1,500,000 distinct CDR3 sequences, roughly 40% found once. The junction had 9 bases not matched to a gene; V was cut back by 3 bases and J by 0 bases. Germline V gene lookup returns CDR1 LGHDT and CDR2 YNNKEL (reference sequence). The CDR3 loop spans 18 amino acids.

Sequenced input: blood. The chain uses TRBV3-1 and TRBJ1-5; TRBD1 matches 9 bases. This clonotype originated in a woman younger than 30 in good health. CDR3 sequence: CASSHDGQGQDSNQPQHF. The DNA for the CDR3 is TGTGCCAGCAGCCATGATGGACAGGGGCAGGATAGCAATCAGCCCCAGCATTTT. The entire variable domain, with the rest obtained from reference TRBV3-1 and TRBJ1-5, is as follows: DTAVSQTPKYLVTQMGNDKSIKCEQNLGHDTMYWYKQDSKKFLKIMFSYNNKELIINETVPNRFSPKSPDKAHLNLHINSLELGDSAVYFCASSHDGQGQDSNQPQHFGDGTRLSIL.